Included here is one TCR beta chain sequence, with context. The sample is drawn from a study of control samples from healthy donors and cancer patients. Trimming stripped 2 bases from V and 10 bases from J, with 11 bases between. The CDR3 contains 13 residues. CDR1 and CDR2 from the germline V gene are ENHRY and SYGVKD. Repertoires were generated with immunoSEQ multiplex PCR, while TCRdb's copy carries only in-frame clones and drops some. The sample has fewer than 300,000 clones; approximately 80% are singletons. Sequencing was performed on PBMCs. This receptor was obtained from a woman aged 55 to 70 with lung cancer. The chain employs TRBV10-3 and TRBJ1-4; D is unclear. CDR3 in DNA: TGTGCCATCAGTGAGACAAGCGGGGTAAAACTGTTTTTT. This sequence encodes CAISETSGVKLFF.